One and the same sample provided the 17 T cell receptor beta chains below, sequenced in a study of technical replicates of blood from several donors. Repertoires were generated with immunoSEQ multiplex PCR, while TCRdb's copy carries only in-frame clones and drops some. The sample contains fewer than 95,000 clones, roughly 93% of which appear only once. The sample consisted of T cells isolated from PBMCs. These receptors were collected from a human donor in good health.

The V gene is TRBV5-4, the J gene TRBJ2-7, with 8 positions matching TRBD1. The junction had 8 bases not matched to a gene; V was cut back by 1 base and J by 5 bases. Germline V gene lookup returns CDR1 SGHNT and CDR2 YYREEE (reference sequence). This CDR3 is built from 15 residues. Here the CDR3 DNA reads TGTGCCAGCAGCTTGCAGCGGACAGGGCCCGACGAGCAGTACTTC. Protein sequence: CASSLQRTGPDEQYF.

The CDR3: CASSLAGGNTEAFF. The CDR3 nucleotides are TGTGCCAGCAGCCTAGCGGGAGGTAACACTGAAGCTTTCTTT. V gene TRBV7-3 combines with J gene TRBJ1-1; D unresolved. The CDR3 runs to 14 residues. Germline values: CDR1 SGHTA, CDR2 FQGTGA. Deletions cut 5 bases from V and 2 bases from J, with 12 bases between.

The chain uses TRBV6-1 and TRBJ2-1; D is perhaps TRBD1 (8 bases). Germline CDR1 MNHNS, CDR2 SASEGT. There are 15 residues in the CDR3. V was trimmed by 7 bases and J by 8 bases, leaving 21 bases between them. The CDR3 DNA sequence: TGTGCCAGCACCCGTCACAGGGGGGGGGAGTATGAGCAGTTCTTC. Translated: CASTRHRGGEYEQFF.

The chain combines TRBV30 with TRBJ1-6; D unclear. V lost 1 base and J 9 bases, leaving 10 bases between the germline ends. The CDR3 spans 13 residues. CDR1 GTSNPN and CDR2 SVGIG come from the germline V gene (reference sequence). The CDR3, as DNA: TGTGCCTGGAGTGGGCTCACCCCTTCACCCCTCCACTTT. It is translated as CAWSGLTPSPLHF.

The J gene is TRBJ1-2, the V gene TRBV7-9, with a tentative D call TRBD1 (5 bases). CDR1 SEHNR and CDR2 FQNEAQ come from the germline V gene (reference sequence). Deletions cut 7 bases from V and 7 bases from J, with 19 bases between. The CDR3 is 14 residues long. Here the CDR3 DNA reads TGTGCCAGCACCCAAACAGGCCTCAAGGGTGGCTACACCTTC. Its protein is CASTQTGLKGGYTF.

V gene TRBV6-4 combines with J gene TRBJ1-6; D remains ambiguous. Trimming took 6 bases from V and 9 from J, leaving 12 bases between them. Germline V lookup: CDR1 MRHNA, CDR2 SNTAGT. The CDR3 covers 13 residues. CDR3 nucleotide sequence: TGTGCCAGCAGCGGCGGTTTGGGTTCACCCCTCCACTTT. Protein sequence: CASSGGLGSPLHF.

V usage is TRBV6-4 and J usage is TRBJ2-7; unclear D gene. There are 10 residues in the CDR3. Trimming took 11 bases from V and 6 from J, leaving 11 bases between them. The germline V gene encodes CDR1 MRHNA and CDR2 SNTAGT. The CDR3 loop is CAVLGGEQYF. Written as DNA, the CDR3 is TGTGCCGTCCTCGGCGGCGAGCAGTACTTC.

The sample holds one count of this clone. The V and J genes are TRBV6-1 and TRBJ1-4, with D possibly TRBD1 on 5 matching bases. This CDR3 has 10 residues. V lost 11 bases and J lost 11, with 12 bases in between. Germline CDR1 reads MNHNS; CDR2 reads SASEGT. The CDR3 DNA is TGTGCCGTGGGGCTCCCGAAACTGTTTTTT. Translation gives CAVGLPKLFF.

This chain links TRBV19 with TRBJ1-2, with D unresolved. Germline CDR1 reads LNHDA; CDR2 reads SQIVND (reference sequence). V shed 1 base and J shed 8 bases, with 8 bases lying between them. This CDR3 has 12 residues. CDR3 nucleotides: TGTGCCAGTAGTATAGTCCCGGGGGGCTACACCTTC. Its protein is CASSIVPGGYTF.

The CDR3 spells CASSLPVQGNYGYTF. CDR3 bases: TGTGCCAGCAGCTTGCCCGTACAGGGTAACTATGGCTACACCTTC. This chain connects TRBV5-4 to TRBJ1-2, with a possible D match to TRBD1 (6 bases). Trimming took 1 base from V and 1 from J, leaving 11 bases between them. The CDR3 length is 15 residues. Germline CDR1 and CDR2: SGHNT and YYREEE (reference sequence).

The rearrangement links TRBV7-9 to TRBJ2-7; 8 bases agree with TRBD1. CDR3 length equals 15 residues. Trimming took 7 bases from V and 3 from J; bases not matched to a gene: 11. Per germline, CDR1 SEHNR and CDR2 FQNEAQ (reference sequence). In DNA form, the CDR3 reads TGTGCCAGCAACTCGGGGCAGGGGGCTTTCTACGAGCAGTACTTC. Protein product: CASNSGQGAFYEQYF.

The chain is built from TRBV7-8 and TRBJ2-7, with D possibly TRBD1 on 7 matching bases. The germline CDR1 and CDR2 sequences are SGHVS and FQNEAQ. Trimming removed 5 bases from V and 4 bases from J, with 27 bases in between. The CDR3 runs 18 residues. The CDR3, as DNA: TGTGCCAGCAGCATCCTAGCGACCGGGACAGCGGACCATTACGAGCAGTACTTC. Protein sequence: CASSILATGTADHYEQYF.

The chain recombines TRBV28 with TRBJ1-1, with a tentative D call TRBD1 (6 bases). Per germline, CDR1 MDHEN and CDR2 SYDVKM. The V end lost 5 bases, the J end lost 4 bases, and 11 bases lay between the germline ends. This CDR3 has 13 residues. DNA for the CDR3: TGTGCCAGCAGTCCAACAGGGCCCACTGAAGCTTTCTTT. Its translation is CASSPTGPTEAFF.

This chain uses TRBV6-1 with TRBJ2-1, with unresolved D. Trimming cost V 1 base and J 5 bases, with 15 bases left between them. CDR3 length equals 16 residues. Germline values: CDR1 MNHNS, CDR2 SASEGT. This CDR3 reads CASSEGSRVRNNEQFF. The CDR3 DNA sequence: TGTGCCAGCAGTGAAGGCTCTCGTGTCAGGAACAATGAGCAGTTCTTC.

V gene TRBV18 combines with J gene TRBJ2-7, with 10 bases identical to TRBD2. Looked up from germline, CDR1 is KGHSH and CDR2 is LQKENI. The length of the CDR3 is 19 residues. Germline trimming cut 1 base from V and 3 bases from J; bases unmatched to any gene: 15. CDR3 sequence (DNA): TGTGCCAGCTCACCACGGTTTCTCTCCGGACTAGCGGTCCACTACGAGCAGTACTTC. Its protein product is CASSPRFLSGLAVHYEQYF. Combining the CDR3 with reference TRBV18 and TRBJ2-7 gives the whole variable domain NAGVMQNPRHLVRRRGQEARLRCSPMKGHSHVYWYRQLPEEGLKFMVYLQKENIIDESGMPKERFSAEFPKEGPSILRIQQVVRGDSAAYFCASSPRFLSGLAVHYEQYFGPGTRLTVT.

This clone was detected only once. CDR3 DNA sequence: TGTGCCAGCAGCCAACAACAGACGAGCGGGAGGGCCTACAATGAGCAGTTCTTC. It specifies CASSQQQTSGRAYNEQFF. The gene calls are TRBV7-9 and TRBJ2-1; TRBD2 matches at 10 bases. Trimming at V came to 5 bases and at J to 2 bases, leaving 12 bases not matched to a gene. Germline V lookup: CDR1 SEHNR, CDR2 FQNEAQ (reference sequence). There are 18 residues in the CDR3. Supplemented by reference TRBV7-9 and TRBJ2-1, the full variable domain reads DTGVSQNPRHKITKRGQNVTFRCDPISEHNRLYWYRQTLGQGPEFLTYFQNEAQLEKSRLLSDRFSAERPKGSFSTLEIQRTEQGDSAMYLCASSQQQTSGRAYNEQFFGPGTRLTVL.

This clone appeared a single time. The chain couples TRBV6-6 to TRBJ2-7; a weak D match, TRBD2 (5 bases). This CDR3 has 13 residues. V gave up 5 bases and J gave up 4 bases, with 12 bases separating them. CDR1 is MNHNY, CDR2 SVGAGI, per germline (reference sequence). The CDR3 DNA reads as TGTGCCAGCAGTGCGGGTCCCTTATACGAGCAGTACTTC. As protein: CASSAGPLYEQYF.